The 21 T cell receptor beta chains reported below all come from one sample, sequenced in a study of early T cells in non-severe SARS-CoV-2 infection. From the 5' RACE reads, TCRdb called clonotypes with MiXCR, one entry per CDR3 protein. The sample records 40,000 to 55,000 distinct CDR3 sequences, more than 6.5% being singletons. Sample: whole blood. Receptors originate from an adult who was a healthcare worker with PCR-confirmed SARS-CoV-2 infection or an uninfected control (not recorded which).

The chain combines TRBV11-2 with TRBJ2-7; 8 positions agree with TRBD2. The CDR3 sequence is 16 residues long. Germline V gives CDR1 SGHAT, CDR2 FQNNGV. V dropped 5 bases and J dropped 2; count of bases not matched to a gene: 11. The CDR3 loop is CASSQPPGLDTYEQYF. The DNA for the CDR3 is TGTGCCAGCAGCCAACCCCCGGGACTAGATACCTACGAGCAGTACTTC.

The V and J genes are TRBV10-2 and TRBJ2-3; TRBD1 matches at 9 bases. The CDR3 sequence is 15 residues long. V gave up 5 bases and J gave up 2 bases; unmatched junction bases: 5. The germline V gene has CDR1 WSHSY and CDR2 SAAADI. The CDR3 loop is CASSRDRVFTDTQYF. For the CDR3, the DNA is TGCGCCAGCAGTCGGGACAGGGTTTTCACAGATACGCAGTATTTT.

This clonotype occurred many times. V and J are TRBV29-1 and TRBJ2-1; 9 nucleotides match TRBD2. There are 14 residues in the CDR3. V dropped 7 bases and J dropped 8; count of bases not matched to a gene: 12. CDR1 is SQVTM and CDR2 is ANQGSEA in the germline V gene. The CDR3 sequence: CSAKAGGRFYEQFF. CDR3 nucleotides: TGCAGCGCAAAAGCGGGGGGCCGCTTCTATGAGCAGTTCTTC.

This clonotype has ten or more counts. The V call is TRBV5-5, the J call TRBJ1-3, with 7 bases matching TRBD1. There are 16 residues in the CDR3. Trimming took 4 bases from V and 2 from J; bases not matched to a gene: 9. The germline V gene encodes CDR1 SGHKS and CDR2 YYEKEE (reference sequence). In DNA form, the CDR3 reads TGTGCCAGCAGCCAAACTCGACAGGGCCCTGGAAACACCATATATTTT. The encoded protein is CASSQTRQGPGNTIYF.

This clonotype was detected only a few times. The chain uses TRBV11-2 and TRBJ2-7; D tentatively fits TRBD1 or TRBD2 (5 bases each). The V end lost 3 bases, the J end lost 5 bases, and 11 bases lay between the germline ends. The germline V gene has CDR1 SGHAT and CDR2 FQNNGV. The CDR3 loop spans 13 amino acids. This CDR3 reads CASSFERDHEQYF. The CDR3 DNA sequence: TGTGCCAGCAGCTTTGAGAGGGACCACGAGCAGTACTTC.

The rearrangement links TRBV9 to TRBJ2-1; maybe TRBD1 (5 bases). The germline gives CDR1 SGDLS, CDR2 YYNGEE. With 4 bases removed from V and 4 bases from J, the gap between germline ends came to 15 bases. CDR3 length equals 15 residues. CDR3 residues: CASSPTPDSYNEQFF. CDR3 nucleotide sequence: TGTGCCAGCAGCCCCACCCCCGACAGTTACAATGAGCAGTTCTTC.

On this clonotype itself: This may be a read error: a much more frequent sequence differs by one nucleotide. The genes are TRBV7-6 and TRBJ1-6, with TRBD1 matching over 7 bases. V shed 5 bases, J shed 11 bases, and the junction held 12 bases outside the gene matches. The CDR3 runs to 15 residues. Germline lookup yields CDR1 SGHVS and CDR2 FNYEAQ. The CDR3, as DNA: TGTGCCAGCAGCCCCAAGACAGGGTTTGATACACCCCTCCACTTT. Residues: CASSPKTGFDTPLHF. The full variable domain, rest sourced from reference TRBV7-6 and TRBJ1-6, is GAGVSQSPRYKVTKRGQDVALRCDPISGHVSLYWYRQALGQGPEFLTYFNYEAQQDKSGLPNDRFSAERPEGSISTLTIQRTEQRDSAMYRCASSPKTGFDTPLHFGNGTRLTVT.

This chain links TRBV4-2 with TRBJ2-7; D is unclear. Germline values: CDR1 LGHNA, CDR2 YNFKEQ. Trimming stripped 1 base from V and 3 bases from J, with 13 bases between. CDR3 size: 15 residues. In nucleotides, the CDR3 is TGTGCCAGCAGCCAAGGGCCCTCAGGTCACTACGAGCAGTACTTC. Encoded protein: CASSQGPSGHYEQYF.

With respect to this clonotype: A read error may produce the germline difference seen at one junction end. This chain links TRBV5-1 with TRBJ1-1; 11 bases fit TRBD1. From germline, CDR1 is SGHRS and CDR2 YFSETQ. The CDR3 covers 17 residues. CDR3 DNA: TGCGCCAGCAGCGACGGACAGGGGGCGACGGGAAACAATGAAGCTTTCTTT. It is translated as CASSDGQGATGNNEAFF.

This clonotype was counted ten times or more. The chain combines TRBV14 with TRBJ1-6; D gene ambiguous. V was shortened by 1 base and J by 10 bases, with 11 bases between the two germline ends. Germline V gene sequence: CDR1 SGHDN, CDR2 FVKESK. The CDR3 contains 14 residues. This CDR3 is CASSQGRDLSPLHF. DNA of the CDR3: TGTGCCAGCAGCCAAGGACGGGATTTATCACCCCTCCACTTT.

The sample holds many counts of this clonotype. The V and J genes are TRBV10-3 and TRBJ1-6, with 7 bases fitting TRBD1. V was pared by 6 bases and J by 5 bases, with 10 bases of the junction left unmatched. Germline-derived CDR1 and CDR2 are ENHRY and SYGVKD. The CDR3 totals 16 residues. The CDR3 DNA is TGTGCCATCAGATCCAGAGGGACAGCTGATAATTCACCCCTCCACTTT. Amino acids: CAIRSRGTADNSPLHF.

This clonotype came up a few times. The V gene is TRBV9, the J gene TRBJ2-1, with D maybe TRBD1 (5 bases). V was trimmed by 0 bases and J by 4 bases, leaving 11 bases between them. The V gene's germline CDR1 is SGDLS and CDR2 YYNGEE. The CDR3 spans 15 residues. The chain's CDR3 is CASSVVGASYNEQFF. CDR3 sequence (DNA): TGTGCCAGCAGCGTAGTAGGGGCATCGTACAATGAGCAGTTCTTC.

Many counts were recorded for this clonotype. The chain combines TRBV4-3 with TRBJ2-1, with 8 bases that match TRBD2. The germline CDR1 and CDR2 sequences are LGHNA and YSLEER. The CDR3 covers 16 residues. Germline trimming cut 3 bases from V and 1 base from J; bases unmatched to any gene: 5. CDR3: CASSQTSEGSYNEQFF. Here the CDR3 DNA reads TGCGCCAGCAGCCAGACTAGCGAGGGATCCTACAATGAGCAGTTCTTC.

This clonotype was observed a few times. This rearrangement joins TRBV28 to TRBJ1-4; 10 bases fit TRBD1. The length of the CDR3 is 15 residues. Germline CDR1 is MDHEN and CDR2 is SYDVKM. J lost 8 bases, V lost 3 bases, and 6 bases had no gene match. CDR3 coding DNA: TGTGCCAGCAGTTTCTTGGACAGGGGGGGCGAAAAACTGTTTTTT. Translating it yields CASSFLDRGGEKLFF.

This clonotype was recorded at least ten times. V usage is TRBV6-2 or TRBV6-3 and J usage is TRBJ1-1, with D perhaps matching TRBD1 (6 bases). The V gene lost 1 base and the J gene lost 3 bases, with 12 bases spanning the gap. The CDR3 loop spans 15 amino acids. The germline V gene has CDR1 MNHEY and CDR2 SVGEGT. The CDR3 sequence: CASSYFLGGDTEAFF. DNA for the CDR3: TGTGCCAGCAGTTACTTTCTAGGGGGGGACACTGAAGCTTTCTTT.

There are a few counts of this clonotype. This chain connects TRBV4-2 to TRBJ2-7; D tentatively fits TRBD1 or TRBD2 (5 bases each). Germline V gene data show CDR1 as LGHNA and CDR2 as YNFKEQ. Trimming stripped 0 bases from V and 2 bases from J, with 14 bases between. The CDR3 consists of 16 residues. The CDR3 region is CASSQEGVSPTYEQYF. DNA for the CDR3: TGTGCCAGCAGCCAAGAGGGGGTCTCTCCGACCTACGAGCAGTACTTC.

This clonotype was seen at least ten times. In DNA form, the CDR3 reads TGTGCCAGCAGATCTCTTGGGGCCTACAATGAGCAGTTCTTC. It is translated as CASRSLGAYNEQFF. V is TRBV6-5 and J is TRBJ2-1; the D is unclear. Germline V gene data show CDR1 as MNHEY and CDR2 as SVGAGI. Trimming removed 6 bases from V and 2 bases from J, with 11 bases in between. The CDR3 has 14 amino acids.

The chain joins TRBV7-2 to TRBJ1-2; D not certain. Trimming removed 5 bases from V and 8 bases from J, with 15 bases in between. Germline CDR1 and CDR2: SGHTA and FQGNSA. The CDR3 covers 13 residues. CDR3 protein: CASSQRLEGGYTF. CDR3 bases: TGTGCCAGCAGCCAGCGCCTGGAAGGGGGCTACACCTTC.

The sample holds a few counts of this clonotype. The J gene is TRBJ2-7, the V gene TRBV4-3, with D unresolved. In germline, CDR1 is LGHNA, CDR2 YSLEER. V was trimmed by 1 base and J by 5 bases, leaving 15 bases between them. The CDR3 covers 15 residues. The CDR3 spells CASSQVLVGPNEQYF. The CDR3 DNA reads as TGCGCCAGCAGCCAAGTGTTAGTAGGTCCAAACGAGCAGTACTTC.

This clonotype has more than one count but fewer than ten. V and J are TRBV7-9 and TRBJ2-7; unclear D gene. The V gene lost 0 bases and the J gene lost 5 bases, with 11 bases spanning the gap. The CDR3 spans 14 residues. The germline CDR1 and CDR2 sequences are SEHNR and FQNEAQ (reference sequence). The CDR3, as DNA: TGTGCCAGCAGCTTAGCGTTTGCTCTGAACGAGCAGTACTTC. As protein: CASSLAFALNEQYF.

There are many counts of this clonotype. As DNA, the CDR3 is TGCAGTGCTCGACCGTCCCATCAAGAGACCCAGTACTTC. This codes for CSARPSHQETQYF. V is TRBV20-1 and J is TRBJ2-5, with no clear D. CDR1 is DFQATT, CDR2 SNEGSKA, per germline (reference sequence). This CDR3 comprises 13 residues. V lost 5 bases and J 2 bases, leaving 12 bases between the germline ends.